The sequence of this T cell receptor beta chain was determined in a study of post-analysis software for immune sequencing data. Study details: Patients had relapsing-remitting, secondary progressive or progressive-relapsing multiple sclerosis; some lacked subtype.

Regarding the study as a whole: Normalized Chao1 diversity in multiple sclerosis patients fell significantly below that of controls. The five TRBV segments detected at higher frequency in patients than in controls included TRBV5-6, TRBV5-1 and TRBV20-1. F measure grouped same-batch samples tightly together.

The CDR3 length is 13 residues. The ends lost 6 bases at V and 4 bases at J; junction bases unmatched: 5. CDR1 and CDR2 from the germline V gene are SQVTM and ANQGSEA. On this clonotype: Its matching antigen is unknown.

The TCR beta cDNA libraries carried unique molecular identifiers. Each CDR3 protein is one row after TCRdb ran MiXCR on the PCR reads. The table has roughly 570,000 distinct CDR3 sequences, 34% seen once. Sequencing was performed on blood. The genes are TRBV29-1 and TRBJ1-1; 10 bases line up with TRBD1. The sequence came from a girl between 2 and 17 years old with multiple sclerosis. The CDR3, as DNA: TGCAGCGTCGAACGGACAGGGGGCACTGAAGCTTTCTTT. Translation gives CSVERTGGTEAFF.